The text below deals with one T cell receptor (beta chain). The entry originates in a study of blood T cell repertoires in COVID-19. Across the whole study: The origin of the acute and convalescent COVID-19 samples was the United States, Italy and Spain.

The CDR3 is 17 residues long. The V end lost 0 bases, the J end lost 6 bases, and 20 bases lay between the germline ends. Germline V lookup: CDR1 LGHDT, CDR2 YNNKEL (reference sequence). Sequencing used immunoSEQ multiplex PCR; TCRdb keeps in-frame clones, though not all of them. This table has some 180,000 clones, more than 75% appearing once. This sequence joins TRBV3-1 (or the pseudogene TRBV3-2) and TRBJ1-2, with a possible D match to TRBD1 (6 bases). The receptor was derived from a man in his fifties or sixties who had been exposed to COVID-19. The sample was PBMCs or T cells enriched from blood (not recorded which). CDR3 residues: CASSQDRTVLSINGYTF. In DNA, the CDR3 is TGTGCCAGCAGCCAAGACCGGACAGTCCTCTCGATCAATGGCTACACCTTC.